The sequence of this TCR beta chain was determined in a study of cytomegalovirus exposure and HLA in healthy donors. CDR3 length: 16 residues. Germline CDR1 is MNHEY and CDR2 is SVGAGI. The V and J ends lost 4 bases and 6 bases, in that order; junction bases with no gene match: 10. This PCR relied on a set of 60 Vbeta primers and 13 Jbeta primers. Data came from immunoSEQ multiplex PCR; TCRdb stores just in-frame clones and leaves some out. Of 100,000 or so clones listed, 65% to 80% are singletons. The count of this clone is one. The sequencing input was PBMCs. The source is a male donor in good health and CMV-seronegative. The chain has TRBV6-5 and TRBJ2-3; TRBD1 aligns across 10 bases. The CDR3 loop is CASSSYDRGRADTQYF. In nucleotides, the CDR3 is TGTGCCAGCAGTTCCTACGACAGGGGGCGGGCGGATACGCAGTATTTT.